The clone carrying this T cell receptor (beta chain) was seen repeatedly, ten times or more. Absent ophthalmopathy progression within 18 months defined stable Graves' hyperthyroidism. Fresh peripheral blood, approximately 10 ml, was the source of the PBMCs. The record originates from a study of T cells in Graves' hyperthyroidism and ophthalmopathy. V was clipped by 6 bases and J by 4 bases; unmatched bases: 8. The CDR3 loop spans 16 amino acids. Germline V gene sequence: CDR1 MNHNS, CDR2 SASEGT. RNA transcripts gave rise to amplified TCR beta CDR3 regions. HTBI primers were the set used in a first-round RT-PCR of the TCR CDR3. One entry per CDR3 protein results from TCRdb running MiXCR on the multiplex PCR reads. The data show hundreds of thousands of distinct CDR3 sequences, roughly an eighth seen once.

The chain uses TRBV6-1 and TRBJ2-5, with 13 bases aligning to TRBD2. The sample was blood. The source of this sequence is a woman between 18 and 29 years old with Graves' hyperthyroidism. In DNA form, the CDR3 reads TGTGCCAGCAGCGATACTAGCGGGGGGGCCCCAGAGACCCAGTACTTC. Translated, it gives CASSDTSGGAPETQYF.